The count of the clone carrying this T cell receptor beta chain is one. Germline lookup yields CDR1 LNHDA and CDR2 SQIVND (reference sequence). The ends lost 4 bases at V and 8 bases at J; junction bases unmatched: 8. The CDR3 is 15 residues long. Per the original methods: Estimation of nucleated cell counts relied on the amplification of reference gene primers. Clones were sequenced by immunoSEQ multiplex PCR, and TCRdb holds only the in-frame ones, with some missing. Clone size and V and J calls were adopted from that table, with D and trimming inferred from the DNA. This table has 110,000 or so clones, roughly nine tenths appearing once. This sample is drawn from a study of blood T cell repertoires in COVID-19. In the study overall: Samples came from the United States, Italy and Spain, spanning acute and convalescent COVID-19. The cDNA or gDNA used as material had been derived from T cells, B-cell-depleted T cells, or PBMCs.

The chain uses TRBV19 and TRBJ2-1; 10 bases map to TRBD2. This receptor was identified in a man between 65 and 85 years old with active or convalescent COVID-19. Sequencing was performed on peripheral blood. The CDR3 reads CASSNSGGPLDEQFF. The CDR3 DNA reads as TGTGCCAGTAGTAATAGCGGGGGGCCTTTAGATGAGCAGTTCTTC.